This TCR beta chain was documented in a study of T cells in women clearing cervical HPV infection. As concerns this clone: The observed sequence ends 3 residues before the CDR3 terminus, with the missing tail filled in from the germline J gene.

Assay used: immunoSEQ multiplex PCR; TCRdb lists only in-frame clones, some missing. The sample holds around 22,000 clones. V was trimmed by 4 bases and J by 9 bases, leaving 16 bases between them. There are 14 residues in the CDR3. The germline gives CDR1 DFQATT, CDR2 SNEGSKA (reference sequence). The chain is built from TRBV20-1 and TRBJ1-6, with D maybe TRBD1 (5 bases). Sequencing used blood buffy coat. The clonotype comes from a woman between 18 and 69 years old with a cervical HPV16 infection that either progressed to CIN3+ or cleared (not recorded which). The CDR3 loop reads CSAKIQRGSSPLHF. CDR3 DNA (partial): TGCAGTGCTAAGATACAGAGGGGTTCTTCACCC.